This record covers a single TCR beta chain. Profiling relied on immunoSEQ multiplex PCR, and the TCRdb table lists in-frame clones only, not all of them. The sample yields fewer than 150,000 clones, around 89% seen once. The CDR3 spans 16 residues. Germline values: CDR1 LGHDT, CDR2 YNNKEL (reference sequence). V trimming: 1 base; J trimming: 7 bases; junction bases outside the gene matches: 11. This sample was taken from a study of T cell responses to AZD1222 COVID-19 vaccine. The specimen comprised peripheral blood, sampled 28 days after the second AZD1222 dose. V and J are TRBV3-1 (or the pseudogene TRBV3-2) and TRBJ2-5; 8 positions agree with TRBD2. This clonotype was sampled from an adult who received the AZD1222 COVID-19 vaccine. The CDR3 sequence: CASSQVTSGVRGTQYF. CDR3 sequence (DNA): TGTGCCAGCAGCCAAGTTACTAGCGGCGTGCGGGGGACCCAGTACTTC.